This TCR beta chain comes out of a study of beta chain features in type 1 diabetes. General study results and limits: Significant though moderate, a shortening of TCRB CDR3s appeared in all four CD4+ subsets of Type 1 diabetes patients.

Concerning this clone itself: The antigen is unknown.

The study reverse transcribed the entire isolated RNA, so it sequenced expressed TCRB transcripts. Measured with immunoSEQ multiplex PCR; TCRdb has only the in-frame clones, and not every one. This sample has 500,000 to 650,000 clones, with 9.5% to 15% found just once. Staining for CD45RO/CCR7/CD25/CD127/CD95/CD27 allowed sorting of CD4+ naive, central memory, regulatory and stem cell-like memory cells. This clonotype was sampled from a young man with type 1 diabetes. Material: naive CD4+ T cells from blood.

CDR3 amino acids: CASSLTLALETQYF. The CDR3 DNA reads as TGTGCCAGCAGCTTGACTTTGGCTCTGGAGACCCAGTACTTC. The chain is built from TRBV5-6 and TRBJ2-5; D is ambiguous. V lost 1 base, J lost 5 bases, and 12 bases lay in between. This CDR3 region has 14 residues. Looked up from germline, CDR1 is SGHDT and CDR2 is YYEEEE.